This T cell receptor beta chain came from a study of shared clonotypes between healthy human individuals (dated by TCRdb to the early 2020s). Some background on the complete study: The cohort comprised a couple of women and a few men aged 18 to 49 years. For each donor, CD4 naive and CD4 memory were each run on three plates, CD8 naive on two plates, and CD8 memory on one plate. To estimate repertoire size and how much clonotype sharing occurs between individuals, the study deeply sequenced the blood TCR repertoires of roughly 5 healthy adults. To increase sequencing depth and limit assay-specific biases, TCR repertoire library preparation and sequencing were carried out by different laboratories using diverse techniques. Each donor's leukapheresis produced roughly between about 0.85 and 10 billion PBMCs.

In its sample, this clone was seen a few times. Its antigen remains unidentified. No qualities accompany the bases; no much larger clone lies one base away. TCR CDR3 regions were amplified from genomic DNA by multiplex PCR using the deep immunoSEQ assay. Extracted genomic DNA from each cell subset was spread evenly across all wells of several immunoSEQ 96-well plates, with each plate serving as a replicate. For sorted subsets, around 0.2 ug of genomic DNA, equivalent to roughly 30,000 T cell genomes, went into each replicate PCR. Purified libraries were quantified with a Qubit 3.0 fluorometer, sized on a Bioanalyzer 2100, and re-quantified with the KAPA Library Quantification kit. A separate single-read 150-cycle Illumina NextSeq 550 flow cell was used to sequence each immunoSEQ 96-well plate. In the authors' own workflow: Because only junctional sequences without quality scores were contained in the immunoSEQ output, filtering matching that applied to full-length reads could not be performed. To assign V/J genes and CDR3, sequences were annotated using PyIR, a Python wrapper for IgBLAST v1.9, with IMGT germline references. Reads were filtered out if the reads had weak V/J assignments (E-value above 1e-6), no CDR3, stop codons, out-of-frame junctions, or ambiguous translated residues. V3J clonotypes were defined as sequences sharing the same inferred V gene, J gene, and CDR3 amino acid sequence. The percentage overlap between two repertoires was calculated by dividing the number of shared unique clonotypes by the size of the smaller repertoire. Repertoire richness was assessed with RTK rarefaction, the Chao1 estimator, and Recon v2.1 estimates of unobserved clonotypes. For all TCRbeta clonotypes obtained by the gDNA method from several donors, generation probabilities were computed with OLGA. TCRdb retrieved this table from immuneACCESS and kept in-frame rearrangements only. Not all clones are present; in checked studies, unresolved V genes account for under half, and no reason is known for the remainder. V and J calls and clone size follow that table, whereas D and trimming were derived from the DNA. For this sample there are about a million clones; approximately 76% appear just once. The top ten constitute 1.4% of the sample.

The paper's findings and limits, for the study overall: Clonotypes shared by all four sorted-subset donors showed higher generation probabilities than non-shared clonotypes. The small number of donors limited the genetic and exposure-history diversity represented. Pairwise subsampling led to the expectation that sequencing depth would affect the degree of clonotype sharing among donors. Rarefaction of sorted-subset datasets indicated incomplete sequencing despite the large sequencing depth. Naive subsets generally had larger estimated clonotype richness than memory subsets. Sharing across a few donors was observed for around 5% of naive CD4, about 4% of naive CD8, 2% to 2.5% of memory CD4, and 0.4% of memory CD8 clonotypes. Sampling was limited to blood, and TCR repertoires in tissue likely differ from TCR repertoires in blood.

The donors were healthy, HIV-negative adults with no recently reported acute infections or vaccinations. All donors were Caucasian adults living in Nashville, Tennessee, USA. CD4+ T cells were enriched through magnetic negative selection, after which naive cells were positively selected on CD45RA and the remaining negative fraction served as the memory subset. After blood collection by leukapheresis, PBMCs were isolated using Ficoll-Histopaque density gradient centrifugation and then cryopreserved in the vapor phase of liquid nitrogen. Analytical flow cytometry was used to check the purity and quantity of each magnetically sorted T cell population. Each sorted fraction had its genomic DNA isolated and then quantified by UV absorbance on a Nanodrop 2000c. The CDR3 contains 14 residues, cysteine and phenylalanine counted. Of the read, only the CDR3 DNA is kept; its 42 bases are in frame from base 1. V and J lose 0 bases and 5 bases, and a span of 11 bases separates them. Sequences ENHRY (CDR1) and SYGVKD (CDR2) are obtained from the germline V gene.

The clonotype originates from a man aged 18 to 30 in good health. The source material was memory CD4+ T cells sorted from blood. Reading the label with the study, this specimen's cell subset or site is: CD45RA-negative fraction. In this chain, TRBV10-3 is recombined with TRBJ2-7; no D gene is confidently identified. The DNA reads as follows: TGTGCCATCAGTGAGTCGTACAGTTTCCACGAGCAGTACTTC. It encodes CAISESYSFHEQYF.